The present TCR beta chain was sequenced within a study of tumor and adjacent non-tumor tissue in lung cancer. Three rounds of nested PCR, following a modified ARM-PCR protocol, produced the TCRbeta library. TCRdb reprocessed the multiplex PCR reads with MiXCR, giving one entry per CDR3 protein. This sample has more than 60,000 distinct CDR3 sequences, with around 80% found just once. This sample's RNA came from whole unsorted tissue. This non-tumor lung sample came from over 3 cm beyond the tumor edge. Only one count was recorded for this clonotype. Mismatch with germline at one junction end may stem from a read error. Germline CDR1 is SGHDT and CDR2 is YYEEEE. The CDR3 is made up of 11 amino acids.

This TCR was sampled from a man in his sixties with non-small cell lung cancer. Sequenced: distant non-tumor lung tissue. This chain joins TRBV5-6 and TRBJ2-7, with D perhaps matching TRBD1 (5 bases). This chain's CDR3 is CAYSFGQGLDF. The CDR3 DNA follows: TGTGCCTACAGCTTCGGCCAGGGCTTGGACTTC.